This T cell receptor beta chain emerged from a study of blood T cell repertoires in COVID-19. Study information: The United States, Italy and Spain supplied acute and convalescent COVID-19 samples. The cDNA or gDNA used as material had been derived from T cells, B-cell-depleted T cells, or PBMCs.

The CDR3 is made up of 14 amino acids. Germline V gives CDR1 MDHEN, CDR2 SYDVKM. V lost 8 bases and J 5 bases, leaving 18 bases between the germline ends. Source study methods: Amplification with reference gene primers provided the estimates of nucleated cell counts. Profiling relied on immunoSEQ multiplex PCR, and the TCRdb table lists in-frame clones only, not all of them. Clone size and the V and J calls come from that table; the DNA yielded D and trimming. The sample includes around 100,000 clones, approximately 78% of them seen just once. Sample: peripheral blood. J is TRBJ1-1 and V is TRBV28; D is uncertain. The receptor's source is a man in his 70s with acute or convalescent COVID-19. The DNA for the CDR3 is TGTGCCAGCCAAATCCTGGGAGGGTGGACTGAAGCTTTCTTT. Translation gives CASQILGGWTEAFF.